Sequencing of this T cell receptor beta chain was carried out in a study of T cells after posttransplantation cyclophosphamide. General study findings and limits: Tissue-infiltrating T cells from skin or gut overlapped little with blood T cells. TRB clonality was highly associated with recipient CMV seropositivity and reactivation. Later post-transplant blood repertoires were often dominated by donor CD8+ memory clones.

Assay: immunoSEQ multiplex PCR; the TCRdb copy retains only in-frame clones and omits some. The table has around 22,000 clones, less than 90% seen once; the top ten hold around an eighth. Notes on this clone: Its antigen is not known.

CDR1 is LNHDA and CDR2 is SQIVND in the germline V gene (reference sequence). J lost 7 bases, V lost 5 bases, and 4 bases had no gene match. The length of the CDR3 is 12 residues. Busulfan-fludarabine conditioning, marrow transplant, and cyclophosphamide on days +3 and +4 were administered. This clonotype was obtained from a female patient between 30 and 39 years old who received an allogeneic stem cell transplant from an unrelated donor, was CMV-positive, and had no GVHD. The T cells may partly be graft donor cells. The chain recombines TRBV19 with TRBJ1-1; 7 nucleotides align to TRBD1. Sample: PBMCs, taken after allogeneic stem cell transplant with posttransplant cyclophosphamide. This chain's CDR3 is CASSYRTGEAFF. CDR3 coding DNA: TGTGCCAGTAGTTACCGGACAGGTGAAGCTTTCTTT.